This entry describes one T cell receptor (beta chain). As yet, its antigen is unknown. Sequenced by immunoSEQ multiplex PCR; TCRdb stores in-frame clones only, minus some. The sample contains about 150,000 clones, over 70% of which appear only once. The CDR3 spans 15 residues. The germline CDR1 and CDR2 sequences are SGHVS and FQNEAQ. Trimming at V came to 5 bases and at J to 2 bases, leaving 5 bases not matched to a gene. This entry comes from a study of T cell responses to AZD1222 COVID-19 vaccine. General observations from the study: Only after the peak T cell response were repertoires sampled. Only six individuals given AZD1222 were seropositive at baseline.

This TCR derives from an adult who received the AZD1222 COVID-19 vaccine. V gene TRBV7-8 combines with J gene TRBJ1-1; 10 nucleotides agree with TRBD1. Sequencing was performed on peripheral blood, taken 28 days after the second AZD1222 dose. The CDR3 nucleotides are TGTGCCAGCAGCGGCGGGACAGGGGTAAACACTGAAGCTTTCTTT. Translation: CASSGGTGVNTEAFF.